The 13 T cell receptor beta chains below come from one sample, sequenced in a study of blood T cell repertoires in COVID-19. Measured with immunoSEQ multiplex PCR; TCRdb has only the in-frame clones, and not every one. This table holds approximately 280,000 clones, around 90% found once. The material sequenced was PBMCs or T cells enriched from blood (not recorded which). All receptors derive from a woman between 40 and 50 years old who had recovered from COVID-19.

The chain combines TRBV7-2 with TRBJ1-3; 7 bases agree with TRBD1. V gave up 5 bases and J gave up 0 bases; unmatched junction bases: 4. Germline CDR1 reads SGHTA; CDR2 reads FQGNSA. The CDR3 is 15 residues long. CDR3 sequence (DNA): TGTGCCAGCAGCAAACAGGGGCCCTCTGGAAACACCATATATTTT. As protein: CASSKQGPSGNTIYF.

This sequence joins TRBV11-2 and TRBJ2-5, with TRBD2 matching 8 bases. With V trimmed by 8 bases and J by 9 bases, 8 bases remained unmatched. CDR3 length: 12 amino acids. Germline loops: CDR1 SGHAT, CDR2 FQNNGV. CDR3 residues: CASGGGLGAQYF. The CDR3 nucleotides are TGTGCCAGCGGCGGGGGGCTTGGGGCCCAGTACTTC.

This clone was observed a handful of times. This rearrangement joins TRBV28 to TRBJ1-5; TRBD1 matches at 8 bases. Trimming at V came to 5 bases and at J to 6 bases, leaving 18 bases not matched to a gene. The germline CDR1 and CDR2 sequences are MDHEN and SYDVKM. The length of the CDR3 is 18 residues. The CDR3 here is CASSRTKTRTGQSQPQHF. The DNA of the CDR3 is TGTGCCAGCAGTCGGACCAAGACGCGGACAGGGCAGAGTCAGCCCCAGCATTTT.

This clone was recorded a few times. The J gene is TRBJ1-1, the V gene TRBV6-5; D is unclear. The CDR3 runs to 14 residues. Germline V gene sequence: CDR1 MNHEY, CDR2 SVGAGI. V was shortened by 5 bases and J by 6 bases, with 16 bases between the two germline ends. The CDR3 region is CASSSRGRDAEAFF. CDR3 DNA sequence: TGTGCCAGCAGTAGCCGGGGTCGCGACGCTGAAGCTTTCTTT.

The CDR3 is CASSLQEGNEKLFF. The CDR3 coding sequence is TGTGCCAGCAGCTTACAGGAGGGTAATGAAAAACTGTTTTTT. The chain is built from TRBV7-9 and TRBJ1-4; D ambiguous. The germline V gene encodes CDR1 SEHNR and CDR2 FQNEAQ (reference sequence). V lost 2 bases and J 4 bases, leaving 8 bases between the germline ends. The length of the CDR3 is 14 residues. Drawing the rest from reference TRBV7-9 and TRBJ1-4, the complete variable domain is DTGVSQNPRHKITKRGQNVTFRCDPISEHNRLYWYRQTLGQGPEFLTYFQNEAQLEKSRLLSDRFSAERPKGSFSTLEIQRTEQGDSAMYLCASSLQEGNEKLFFGSGTQLSVL.

This clone has only a few counts. This chain joins TRBV19 and TRBJ2-3; possibly TRBD2 for D (6 bases). V lost 6 bases, J lost 4 bases, and 8 bases lay in between. The CDR3 is 12 amino acids. The germline CDR1 and CDR2 sequences are LNHDA and SQIVND (reference sequence). CDR3 amino acids: CASRSGADTQYF. CDR3 DNA: TGTGCCAGTAGGTCGGGGGCAGATACGCAGTATTTT. The full variable domain, with the rest looked up from reference TRBV19 and TRBJ2-3, is DGGITQSPKYLFRKEGQNVTLSCEQNLNHDAMYWYRQDPGQGLRLIYYSQIVNDFQKGDIAEGYSVSREKKESFPLTVTSAQKNPTAFYLCASRSGADTQYFGPGTRLTVL.

The chain recombines TRBV19 with TRBJ2-7; 9 bases match TRBD1. With V trimmed by 10 bases and J by 8 bases, 18 bases remained unmatched. This CDR3 has 15 residues. The germline gives CDR1 LNHDA, CDR2 SQIVND (reference sequence). The CDR3: CATSTAPGQGTQQYF. In DNA form, the CDR3 reads TGTGCCACCTCGACTGCGCCTGGACAGGGGACTCAGCAGTACTTC.

The chain links TRBV7-9 to TRBJ2-2, with 8 bases identical to TRBD1. This CDR3 has 17 amino acids. Germline V gene lookup returns CDR1 SEHNR and CDR2 FQNEAQ (reference sequence). Trimming took 4 bases from V and 1 from J; bases not matched to a gene: 8. The CDR3 region is CASSSGWGQENTGELFF. For the CDR3, the DNA is TGTGCCAGCAGCTCAGGGTGGGGACAGGAGAACACCGGGGAGCTGTTTTTT.

The genes are TRBV7-9 and TRBJ2-7; 10 bases are shared with TRBD1. The ends lost 5 bases at V and 3 bases at J; junction bases unmatched: 7. Germline assignment: CDR1 SEHNR and CDR2 FQNEAQ (reference sequence). The CDR3 is made up of 15 amino acids. The chain's CDR3 is CASSAWTGGYYEQYF. In DNA, the CDR3 is TGTGCCAGCAGCGCCTGGACAGGGGGTTACTACGAGCAGTACTTC.

V and J are TRBV7-3 and TRBJ1-1; D might be TRBD1 (5 bases). The CDR3 covers 13 residues. Between the trimmed V and J ends, which lost 5 bases and 2 bases, there was a span of 9 bases. The germline gives CDR1 SGHTA, CDR2 FQGTGA. CDR3 in amino acids: CASSQQGNTEAFF. The CDR3, as DNA: TGTGCCAGCAGCCAGCAGGGAAACACTGAAGCTTTCTTT.

CDR3 sequence reads: CASSFDSSQRDNEQFF. DNA for the CDR3: TGTGCCAGCAGCTTTGACAGCAGTCAACGGGACAATGAGCAGTTCTTC. V and J are TRBV7-3 and TRBJ2-1; perhaps TRBD1 as D (5 bases). Trimming took off 3 bases at V and 5 bases at J, with 17 bases between the two ends. Germline-derived CDR1 and CDR2 are SGHTA and FQGTGA. This CDR3 contains 16 residues. The entire variable domain, with the rest obtained from reference TRBV7-3 and TRBJ2-1, is as follows: GAGVSQTPSNKVTEKGKYVELRCDPISGHTALYWYRQSLGQGPEFLIYFQGTGAADDSGLPNDRFFAVRPEGSVSTLKIQRTERGDSAVYLCASSFDSSQRDNEQFFGPGTRLTVL.

The V and J genes are TRBV2 and TRBJ1-2; 8 nucleotides align to TRBD1. The CDR3 extends over 13 amino acids. V shed 5 bases and J 8 bases; nucleotides not matched to a gene: 7. Germline loops: CDR1 SNHLY, CDR2 FYNNEI. CDR3 nucleotides: TGTGCCAGCAGTCAGACAGGGGCTCAGGGCTACACCTTC. Its translation: CASSQTGAQGYTF.

V usage is TRBV5-8 and J usage is TRBJ2-1; 7 bases agree with TRBD2. The CDR3 loop spans 14 amino acids. The germline gives CDR1 SGHTS, CDR2 YDEGEE. Unmatched junction bases numbered 7, after V lost 0 bases and J lost 10 bases. For the CDR3, the DNA is TGTGCCAGCAGCTTGGCTTTGTCCGGGGGGGAGCAGTTCTTC. Its translation is CASSLALSGGEQFF. The variable domain in full, completed from reference TRBV5-8 and TRBJ2-1, reads EAGVTQSPTHLIKTRGQQATLRCSPISGHTSVYWYQQALGLGLQFLLWYDEGEERNRGNFPPRFSGRQFPNYSSELNVNALELEDSALYLCASSLALSGGEQFFGPGTRLTVL.